This T cell receptor beta chain was profiled in a study of cytomegalovirus exposure and HLA in healthy donors (dated by TCRdb to the late 2010s). Study-wide context: An earlier analysis of several hundred of the donors reported about 290 Gb of sequence data and some 120 million unique TCR beta sequences from 150 million to 200 million T cells. An early release that covered several hundred HLA-typed donors contained approximately 300 gigabases of sequencing data and 65 million to 100 million unique TCR sequences. Of the 398 genotyped donors, less than 85% were placed in the genetic ancestry cluster associated with self-reported Caucasian donors. The aim of the study was to test whether cataloging public T cell receptors could identify signatures of past pathogen exposure. The T cell repertoires of around 730 subjects were profiled by immunosequencing and related to cytomegalovirus serostatus. In addition to the first cohort of roughly 670 subjects, a separate validation cohort of 120 different subjects was used. To predict cytomegalovirus infection status, the study brought together high-throughput TCR immunosequencing, statistical association of individual TCRs with disease status, and machine learning. A later analysis re-examined previously published TCR beta repertoires from just over 650 donors and added high-resolution HLA genotyping to investigate patterns of TCR occurrence. The later analysis used no new phenotypic data to find candidate immune exposures, relying instead on TCR beta sequences and their occurrence across donors. An earlier analysis of 500 to 650 of the donors applied high-throughput TCR beta sequencing to assess whether each TCR beta V gene segment acted as functional or pseudogenic. Donor age, sex, ethnicity and CMV serostatus were collected together with the repertoire data. A later genetic analysis used genome-wide SNP genotypes for about 55% of the 666 donors, treating that subset as a discovery cohort. Every repertoire in the discovery cohort had been generated on one and the same sequencing platform. Class I and class II HLA loci were covered by the typing at four-digit resolution. Typing coverage differed by locus: A, B, C, DRB1 and DQB1 were typed in roughly 620-640 donors, DQA1 in approximately 520, DPA1 in roughly 590, and DPB1 in approximately 450. Several DR-DQ haplotypes were treated as single units for association and clustering because of strong linkage in the cohort. Across approximately 400 genotyped donors of the cohort, an average of approximately 240,000 unique TCR beta nucleotide sequences per donor were sequenced, and roughly 20% of those sequences were non-productive.

The library relied on the immunoSEQ multiplex PCR assay. For the multiplex PCR, a mixture combining 60 forward primers for TCR Vbeta segments and 13 reverse primers for TCR Jbeta segments was used. A multiplex PCR assay on genomic DNA amplified the CDR3 region of rearranged TCR beta genes. The Illumina HiSeq System was used to sequence the amplified TCR beta libraries as 87-base-pair reads. Under the source paper's analysis protocol: In a later analysis, tens of millions of unique TCR beta chains were counted across the approximately 620 repertoires, and roughly 11 million of these chains were shared by at least two donors. Raw reads were error-corrected and collapsed into unique sequences by a nearest-neighbor algorithm in which closely related sequences were merged to remove PCR and sequencing errors. To assign V, D and J gene segments, CDR3 sequences were aligned to IMGT reference sequences. For a sequence to be retained, a match of at least six nucleotides to both a V gene segment and a J gene segment was required. Rearrangements were called productive when the CDR3 lacked stop codons and stayed in frame with V and J; all others were non-productive. Following IMGT convention, CDR3 was defined as the stretch from the second conserved V-encoded cysteine to the conserved J-encoded phenylalanine. The earlier analysis of about 640 of the donors excluded any sequence lacking an unambiguous match to a single V gene segment. An earlier analysis of several hundred of the donors called V segments functional above 56.7% productive rearrangements and segregating when the between-donor standard deviation exceeded 5%. A statistical classification framework was built to diagnose cytomegalovirus status from the catalog of TCR beta chain sequences. A later analysis assigned V and J genes by comparing TCR nucleotide sequences with IMGT/GENE-DB human TR gene sequences. Using the TCRdist pipeline, a later analysis assigned CDR3 sequences along with most-parsimonious VDJ recombination scenarios. In a later analysis, each TCR beta chain was defined by its CDR3 amino acid sequence together with its V-gene family, and reads without a unique V-gene family were excluded. As a way to deal with suspected cross-contamination and a sequencing artifact, a later analysis dropped under 600 nucleotide sequences that were highly shared and had low generation probability. For each public chain, a later analysis derived a clonal expansion index from normalized ranks of inferred template counts within each repertoire. Generation probabilities in a later analysis came from a VDJ recombination model fitted to out-of-frame rearrangements, and those results were checked against IGoR. Hypergeometric tests were used in a later analysis to score TCR-TCR, TCR-HLA and TCR-CMV co-occurrence, with a repertoire-size bias correction applied to the TCR pairs. To estimate false discovery rates, a later analysis permuted the HLA or CMV assignments 20 times. In a later analysis, co-occurring TCRs were grouped using DBSCAN, with TCRdist sequence similarity added in when clustering inside HLA-allele-positive subsets. Co-occurrence clustering excluded repertoires with fewer than 30,000 or more than 120,000 public chains, plus five with anomalous nucleotide sharing. TCRdb re-hosts the immuneACCESS table, in-frame sequences only. Its copies lack some clones; in the studies checked, an unresolved V gene accounts for under half of them, and the cause for the rest is not known. D and trimming come from the DNA, and the V and J calls and clone size come from that table. This sample gives under 250,000 clones in total; 70% to 80% of them show up just once. 3.8% of the sample is in the top ten clones.

The cohort consisted of 666 healthy bone marrow donors. At the time of sampling, all cohort members were nominally healthy, though unrecorded immune exposures were likely present. The donor tested CMV seronegative and was one of the 352 seronegative cohort members. Every donor gave a peripheral blood sample, and the peripheral blood mononuclear cells from that sample were used for TCR beta sequencing. Genomic DNA was extracted from the blood cell samples with the Qiagen DNeasy Blood Extraction Kit. What the work shows at the level of the full study, not this receptor alone: The sequencing pipeline was judged likely to have produced a cluster of highly shared sequence variants as a technical artifact. The presence/absence analyses assumed that sequencing depth was roughly uniform across donors, and that assumption may not be true. The authors suggested that the approach could potentially be extended to other disease states and immunological phenotypes. Several of the top co-occurrence clusters appeared to be linked to parvovirus B19, influenza, CMV and Epstein-Barr virus, according to a later analysis. When HLA alleles, especially DR and DQ, strongly co-occurred, attributing TCR associations to individual alleles was difficult. Correlated functional status among segregating V segments might be attributable to linkage disequilibrium, but an unknown experimental factor could not be ruled out. Cytomegalovirus status was reported to be diagnosed by the classifier with high specificity and sensitivity in both the original and validation cohorts. In a later genetic analysis, fewer N-insertions in productive TCRs were reported among donors in an Asian-associated ancestry cluster than the roughly 700-donor mean. Only TCR beta chains were sequenced in this cohort, and the absence of alpha or paired-chain data limited detectable features. Because counts were too low, some 17 rarely observed V segments, including chromosome 9 orphons, were excluded from the earlier analysis of 587 of the donors. Because HLA typing was missing for some donors at each locus, association tests included only the typed subset. The only immune exposure information available for the cohort was CMV serostatus. According to a later analysis, most CMV-associated TCR beta chains appeared to be HLA-restricted, and the HLA associations seemed to be driven largely by CMV exposure. The study listed 150 to 200 TCR beta chains as associated with cytomegalovirus. Broadly in line with IMGT annotations, most TCR beta V segments showed up in productive rearrangements about 87% or about 30% of the time in an earlier analysis of 587 of the donors. Most TCR sequences were seen in very few donors, while some public TCRs were found in many individuals. A later analysis associated about 17,000 TCR beta sequences with specific HLA alleles at a false discovery rate of 0.05. Compared with equally common non-associated chains, HLA-associated TCR beta chains in a later analysis were more clonally expanded and had lower generation probabilities. In a later genetic analysis, a missense DCLRE1C variant was associated with V-gene and J-gene trimming of TCR beta chains, and the association was replicated in an independent cohort. A further reported finding was that TCR beta sequences accurately predicted the HLA-A and HLA-B alleles for most subjects in the first cohort. A later analysis found that TCR association rates varied across HLA loci, with DRB1 alleles showing the most associated TCRs and HLA-C alleles the fewest. Three of the identified cytomegalovirus-associated TCR beta chains were confirmed in vitro to be specific for cytomegalovirus antigens.

A remark on this clone: The antigen it binds to is not known. It has no much larger one-base neighbor in the sample; base qualities were not kept.

Sequencing was done on a sample of PBMCs. The sequence derives from a male donor in good health and CMV-seronegative.

The CDR3 reads as follows: CASSLGADYGYTF. The DNA sequence reads TGTGCCAGCAGTTTAGGGGCCGACTATGGCTACACCTTC. This receptor chain uses TRBV27 and TRBJ1-2, and possibly TRBD1, on 5 matching bases. CDR1 and CDR2 are drawn from the germline V gene (reference sequence): MNHEY, SMNVEV. V is reduced by 2 bases and J by 3 bases, leaving a spacing of 7 bases between them. CDR3 length: 13 amino acids, cysteine to phenylalanine. CDR3 DNA is the only sequence kept; it has 39 bases, read in frame from the first base.